This T cell receptor (beta chain) was sequenced during a study of cytomegalovirus exposure and HLA in healthy donors. Across the study: The 120 or so validation repertoires and the roughly 680 first-cohort repertoires shared a platform, a later analysis reported.

Profiled with immunoSEQ multiplex PCR; TCRdb holds only in-frame clones, not every one. In the table there are 57,000 or so clones, 90% to 97% of which are singletons. This clone is a singleton in its sample. As yet, its antigen is unknown. Study-level points and caveats: Diagnosis of cytomegalovirus status made by the classifier reportedly showed high specificity and sensitivity. Rare TCR sequences predominated, though certain public TCRs were found in many donors. Some TCR beta chains (164 of them) were listed as cytomegalovirus-associated.

The receptor's source is a young man in good health and CMV-seronegative. The specimen sequenced was PBMCs.

CDR3 amino acids: CASSGLAGYEQYF. Here the CDR3 DNA reads TGTGCCAGCAGTGGACTAGCGGGCTACGAGCAGTACTTC. The V call is TRBV2, the J call TRBJ2-7, with TRBD2 matching over 10 bases. The CDR3 loop spans 13 amino acids. CDR1 is SNHLY and CDR2 is FYNNEI in the germline V gene. V lost 4 bases and J lost 3; bases outside the gene matches: 0.